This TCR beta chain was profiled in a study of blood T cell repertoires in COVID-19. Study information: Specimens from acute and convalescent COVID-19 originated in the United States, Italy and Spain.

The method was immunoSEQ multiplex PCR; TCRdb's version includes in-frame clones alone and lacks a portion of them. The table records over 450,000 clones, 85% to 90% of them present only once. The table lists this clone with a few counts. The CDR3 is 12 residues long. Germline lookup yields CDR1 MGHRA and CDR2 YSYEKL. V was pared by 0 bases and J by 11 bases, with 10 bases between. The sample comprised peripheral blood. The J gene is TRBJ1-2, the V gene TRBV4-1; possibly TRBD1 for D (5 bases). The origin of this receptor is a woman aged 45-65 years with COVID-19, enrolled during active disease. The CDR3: CASSQDGGGYTF. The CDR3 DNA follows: TGCGCCAGCAGCCAAGATGGGGGGGGATACACCTTC.